This T cell receptor (beta chain) was captured in a study of T cells in Graves' hyperthyroidism and ophthalmopathy. Study as a whole: Peripheral blood was acquired at first diagnosis, ahead of any therapy whatsoever.

To note about this clonotype: At one end, the junction sequence differs from germline, possibly due to a read error.

The germline V gene has CDR1 MNHNY and CDR2 SVGAGI (reference sequence). The CDR3 extends over 17 amino acids. Fresh peripheral blood, 10 ml, was the source of the PBMCs. Amplification of TCR beta CDR3 regions used RNA as the template. Carried out on the TCR CDR3, a first-round RT-PCR used the HTBI primer set. TCRdb re-analysed the multiplex PCR reads in MiXCR, keeping a single row per CDR3 protein. The profile shows about 400,000 distinct CDR3 sequences, 11% to 15% of them singletons. The chain links TRBV6-6 to TRBJ2-5; D gene uncertain. Sequencing was done on a sample of blood. The source of this sequence is a man aged 45-65 years with Graves' ophthalmopathy. The CDR3: CASSYSILMARQETRYF. The CDR3 DNA is TGTGCCAGCAGTTACTCTATCCTCATGGCGCGACAAGAGACCCGGTACTTC.